A selection of T cell receptor beta chains follows, all from one sample in a study of CXCR3-negative and CXCR3-positive naive CD8 T cells. TCRdb reprocessed the 5' RACE reads; each CDR3 protein has one entry and no DNA is given. Here the sample table reports 130,000 to 150,000 distinct CDR3 sequences. The specimen was naive CXCR3+ CD8+ T cells from blood. These receptors came from a human donor in good health. Some clones in this sample may be carry-over from other donors' samples. The CDR3 runs from the conserved cysteine through the conserved F or W.

len	v_gene	j_gene	CDR3aa
16	TRBV20-1	TRBJ1-3	CSARDWRPVQGYTIYF
13	TRBV7-9	TRBJ1-1	CASSPRVNTEAFF
14	TRBV12-5	TRBJ2-1	CASGLGTSGLEQFF
15	TRBV5-4	TRBJ1-4	CASSLYAGGDEKLFF
13	TRBV20-1	TRBJ2-7	CSARDLGVYEQYF
15	TRBV29-1	TRBJ2-7	CSVEVAGVDLYEQYF
15	TRBV6-5	TRBJ1-5	CASSYTGGPDQPQHF
15	TRBV9	TRBJ2-1	CASSLRHGSYNEQFF
18	TRBV11-2	TRBJ2-1	CASSLGLYGGTLYNEQFF
15	TRBV9	TRBJ1-3	CASSVEGNPGNTIYF
13	TRBV7-6	TRBJ2-1	CASSLSQYNEQFF
14	TRBV7-9	TRBJ2-1	CASSLDVGLNEQFF
12	TRBV6-2/TRBV6-3	TRBJ2-7	CASGYGTYEQYF
15	TRBV5-1	TRBJ2-1	CASSVTSGGFNEQFF
14	TRBV7-2	TRBJ2-7	CASSFASGVYEQYF
11	TRBV27	TRBJ1-4	CASRRGEKLFF
13	TRBV29-1	TRBJ2-2	CSVEISTAGELFF